The 14 T cell receptor beta chains in this list originate from one sample, sequenced in a study of OX40 agonist ivuxolimab in advanced cancers. Produced via immunoSEQ multiplex PCR; TCRdb's table is partial and in-frame only. The sample has tens of thousands of clones; about 93% are singletons. Here the sequenced sample was CD4+ or CD8+ T cells sorted from blood, taken in a trial of the OX40 agonist ivuxolimab. All receptors come from an adult with an advanced solid tumor such as melanoma, head and neck, liver or kidney cancer.

The chain couples TRBV15 to TRBJ2-7, with 7 bases matching TRBD1. This CDR3 has 14 amino acids. V lost 1 base, J lost 5 bases, and 5 bases stayed unmatched. Germline CDR1 is LNHNV and CDR2 is YYDKDF (reference sequence). The CDR3 coding sequence is TGTGCCACCAGCAGAGTTGACAGGGTGGACGAGCAGTACTTC. The encoded protein is CATSRVDRVDEQYF.

This clone occurred once. This rearrangement joins TRBV6-6 to TRBJ2-7; TRBD2 aligns across 11 bases. The CDR3 is 15 amino acids. V gave up 6 bases and J gave up 3 bases; unmatched junction bases: 7. CDR1 is MNHNY, CDR2 SVGAGI, per germline (reference sequence). CDR3: CASSPGLAGVYEQYF. In DNA form, the CDR3 reads TGTGCCAGCAGCCCAGGACTAGCGGGCGTCTACGAGCAGTACTTC.

This clone was detected a few times. The chain carries TRBV25-1 and TRBJ2-7, with D unresolved. CDR1 MGHDK and CDR2 SYGVNS come from the germline V gene. The CDR3 length is 10 residues. The V end lost 4 bases, the J end lost 6 bases, and 4 bases lay between the germline ends. The CDR3 protein is CASSAGEQYF. CDR3 bases: TGTGCCAGCAGTGCAGGCGAGCAGTACTTC.

This chain uses TRBV10-2 with TRBJ2-7; D possibly corresponds to TRBD1 (6 bases). CDR1 and CDR2 from the germline V gene are WSHSY and SAAADI. Trimming pared 3 bases from V and 2 bases from J, leaving 29 bases between. The CDR3 runs 20 residues. In DNA, the CDR3 is TGCGCCAGCAGTGATTTTCGGGTGTCCGGAGTACAGGGTTTTCCCTACGAGCAGTACTTC. It yields the protein CASSDFRVSGVQGFPYEQYF.

The chain links TRBV11-2 to TRBJ2-7; D gene unclear. Trimming left V 1 base short and J 0 bases short, with 7 bases between. In germline, CDR1 is SGHAT, CDR2 FQNNGV. This CDR3 comprises 14 residues. The CDR3 region is CASSLGSSSYEQYF. The CDR3 DNA reads TGTGCCAGCAGCTTAGGGTCCAGCTCCTACGAGCAGTACTTC.

This chain uses TRBV19 with TRBJ2-5; TRBD2 agrees at 7 bases. TRBJ2-7 explains the end of the DNA better; the J call may be wrong. The germline gives CDR1 LNHDA, CDR2 SQIVND (reference sequence). The CDR3 is 12 residues long. In DNA, the CDR3 is TGTGCCAGTAGGGGAGGGTTGGACGAGCAGTACTTC. This encodes CASRGGLDEQYF.

This chain joins TRBV6-1 and TRBJ2-1; D not certain. This CDR3 spans 13 amino acids. The V end lost 7 bases, the J end lost 10 bases, and 17 bases lay between the germline ends. The germline V gene has CDR1 MNHNS and CDR2 SASEGT. CDR3: CASNLKGYWEQFF. CDR3 bases: TGTGCCAGCAACCTAAAGGGCTATTGGGAGCAGTTCTTC.

The chain uses TRBV2 and TRBJ2-5; D unresolved. Germline lookup yields CDR1 SNHLY and CDR2 FYNNEI. This CDR3 is 12 amino acids long. With 3 bases removed from V and 5 bases from J, the gap between germline ends came to 7 bases. CDR3 region: CASSDRRETQYF. The CDR3 DNA reads TGTGCCAGCAGTGATCGGCGGGAGACCCAGTACTTC.

The chain recombines TRBV7-9 with TRBJ1-1, with 7 bases matching TRBD1. The V and J ends lost 1 base and 4 bases, in that order; junction bases with no gene match: 3. The CDR3 is made up of 14 amino acids. Per germline, CDR1 SEHNR and CDR2 FQNEAQ (reference sequence). The CDR3 sequence: CASSLGQGATEAFF. The CDR3 DNA follows: TGTGCCAGCAGCTTAGGACAGGGCGCCACTGAAGCTTTCTTT.

The gene calls are TRBV9 and TRBJ2-5; a weak D match, TRBD2 (5 bases). The V and J ends lost 1 base and 5 bases respectively, with 9 bases between them. This CDR3 comprises 13 residues. Looked up from germline, CDR1 is SGDLS and CDR2 is YYNGEE. The CDR3 sequence: CASSVLSGETQYF. The CDR3 region has the DNA TGTGCCAGCAGCGTACTGTCGGGGGAGACCCAGTACTTC.

This clone was found a few times. The V and J genes are TRBV5-1 and TRBJ2-7, with D perhaps TRBD1 or TRBD2 (5 bases each). Deletions cut 1 base from V and 2 bases from J, with 19 bases between. The length of the CDR3 is 17 residues. Germline CDR1 reads SGHRS; CDR2 reads YFSETQ. The chain's CDR3 is CASSLYTGRSLTYEQYF. In DNA, the CDR3 is TGCGCCAGCAGCTTGTATACGGGACGATCGCTCACCTACGAGCAGTACTTC.

The chain uses TRBV19 and TRBJ2-7; D remains ambiguous. This CDR3 has 11 residues. CDR1 is LNHDA, CDR2 SQIVND, per germline (reference sequence). V lost 5 bases, J lost 3 bases, and 5 bases lay in between. The CDR3 here is CASSPHYEQYF. CDR3 sequence (DNA): TGTGCCAGTAGTCCCCACTACGAGCAGTACTTC.

The chain uses TRBV7-9 and TRBJ2-1; 11 positions agree with TRBD2. The CDR3 spans 15 residues. The V and J ends lost 3 bases and 8 bases, in that order; junction bases with no gene match: 6. Germline V lookup: CDR1 SEHNR, CDR2 FQNEAQ (reference sequence). For the CDR3, the DNA is TGTGCCAGCAGCTTGGGGACTAGCGGACGATATGAGCAGTTCTTC. It specifies CASSLGTSGRYEQFF.

A word on this clone: One end of the junction varies from germline; a read error may be responsible. This chain links TRBV13 with TRBJ1-4; D might be TRBD1 (5 bases). CDR3 length: 15 residues. CDR1 PRHDT and CDR2 FYEKMQ come from the germline V gene (reference sequence). The CDR3 DNA reads as TGTGCCAGCAGCGTAGGGACTTACAAAAATGAAAAACTGTTTTTT. Its translation: CASSVGTYKNEKLFF.